The clone carrying this T cell receptor beta chain was found a few times. The antigen remains unidentified. These data come from a study of T-cell memory formation after mild COVID-19. Study details: The TCR clusters were mostly specific to one donor. Findings and limits, study-wide: Day 15 to 85 contractors were CD4/CD8 balanced; later expanders leaned CD4+. In pre-infection memory, a portion of responding clones appeared, which suggested that cross-reactive memory joined. Chiefly within CM and EM were the contracting CD4+ clones; CD8+ ones were within EMRA.

TCRdb analysed the 5' RACE reads with MiXCR anew, one entry per CDR3 protein. The table includes 400,000 to 450,000 distinct CDR3 sequences, more than 15% detected once. The V gene's germline CDR1 is DFQATT and CDR2 SNEGSKA (reference sequence). V lost 3 bases and J 5 bases, leaving 14 bases between the germline ends. This CDR3 spans 13 amino acids. Sequencing used PBMCs or a T cell subset sorted from them (not recorded which). The chain combines TRBV20-1 with TRBJ2-7; a weak D match, TRBD1 (6 bases). This clonotype was sampled from a man younger than 30 who had mild COVID-19 (a few samples of this study predate the infection). Cell type and time point are not known. This CDR3 is CSARDSLSHEQYV. As DNA, the CDR3 is TGCAGTGCTAGGGACAGCCTTAGCCACGAGCAGTACGTC.